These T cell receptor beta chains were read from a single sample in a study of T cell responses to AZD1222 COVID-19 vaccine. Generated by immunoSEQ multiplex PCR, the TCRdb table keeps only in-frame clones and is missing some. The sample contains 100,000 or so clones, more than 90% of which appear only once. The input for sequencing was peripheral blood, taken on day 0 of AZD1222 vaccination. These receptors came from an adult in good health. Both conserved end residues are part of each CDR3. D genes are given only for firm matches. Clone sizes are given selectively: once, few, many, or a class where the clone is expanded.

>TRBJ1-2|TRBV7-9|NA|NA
CASSLSGNGYTF
TGTGCCAGCAGCTTGTCAGGGAATGGCTACACCTTC
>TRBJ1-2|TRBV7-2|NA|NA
CASSSSAGGYTF
TGTGCCAGCAGCTCCTCGGCGGGGGGCTACACCTTC
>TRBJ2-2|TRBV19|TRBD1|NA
CASSPRPGQGSTGELFF
TGTGCCAGTAGCCCTCGTCCGGGACAGGGCAGCACCGGGGAGCTGTTTTTT
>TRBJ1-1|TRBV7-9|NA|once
CASSSVGNTEAFF
TGTGCCAGCAGCTCAGTCGGGAACACTGAAGCTTTCTTT
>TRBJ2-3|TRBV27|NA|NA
CASSSDSTDTQYF
TGTGCCAGCAGTTCAGACAGCACAGATACGCAGTATTTT
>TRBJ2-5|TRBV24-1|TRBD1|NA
CATGQGETQYF
TGTGCCACCGGACAGGGTGAGACCCAGTACTTC
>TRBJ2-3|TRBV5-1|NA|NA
CASSLKYDTQYF
TGCGCCAGCAGCTTGAAATACGATACGCAGTATTTT
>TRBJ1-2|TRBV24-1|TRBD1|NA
CATSNGGQGNYGYTF
TGTGCCACCAGCAATGGCGGACAGGGTAACTATGGCTACACCTTC
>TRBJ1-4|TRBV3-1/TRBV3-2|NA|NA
CASSQDHSLATNEKLFF
TGTGCCAGCAGCCAAGACCATTCTCTTGCAACTAATGAAAAACTGTTTTTT
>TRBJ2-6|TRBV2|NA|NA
CASSASGSGANVLTF
TGTGCCAGCAGTGCTTCGGGGTCTGGGGCCAACGTCCTGACTTTC
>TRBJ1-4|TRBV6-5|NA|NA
CASSRTGRGEEKLFF
TGTGCCAGCAGCCGAACGGGCCGGGGGGAAGAAAAACTGTTTTTT
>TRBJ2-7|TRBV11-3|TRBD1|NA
CASSLGTGGYEQYF
TGTGCCAGCAGCCTCGGGACAGGGGGCTACGAGCAGTACTTC
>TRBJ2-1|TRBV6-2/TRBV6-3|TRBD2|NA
CASSYAGTRVQVHEQFF
TGTGCCAGCAGTTATGCGGGGACTAGGGTCCAGGTTCATGAGCAGTTCTTC
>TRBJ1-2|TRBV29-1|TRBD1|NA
CSARQGAGGGYTF
TGCAGCGCCCGACAGGGTGCGGGAGGTGGCTACACCTTC
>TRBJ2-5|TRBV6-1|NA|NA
CASSASAVRAQETQYF
TGTGCCAGCAGTGCCTCCGCGGTACGGGCACAAGAGACCCAGTACTTC
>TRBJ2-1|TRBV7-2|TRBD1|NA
CASSSIVQGYNEQFF
TGTGCCAGCAGCTCAATTGTACAGGGGTACAATGAGCAGTTCTTC
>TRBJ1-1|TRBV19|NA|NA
CASSPQVLTEAFF
TGTGCCAGTAGTCCTCAGGTATTGACTGAAGCTTTCTTT
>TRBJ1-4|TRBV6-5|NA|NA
CASSYSGVRTNEKLFF
TGTGCCAGCAGTTACTCGGGGGTGAGGACTAATGAAAAACTGTTTTTT
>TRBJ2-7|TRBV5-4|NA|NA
CASSNSGGSDEQYF
TGTGCCAGCAGCAACTCGGGTGGCTCTGACGAGCAGTACTTC
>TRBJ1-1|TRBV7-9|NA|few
CASSELGLTEAFF
TGTGCCAGCAGCGAGTTGGGGCTCACTGAAGCTTTCTTT
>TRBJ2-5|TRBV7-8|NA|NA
CASSLARMIETQYF
TGTGCCAGCAGCTTAGCGCGGATGATAGAGACCCAGTACTTC
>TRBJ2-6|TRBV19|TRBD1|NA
CASNEGQKTSGANVLTF
TGTGCCAGTAATGAGGGACAGAAAACATCTGGGGCCAACGTCCTGACTTTC
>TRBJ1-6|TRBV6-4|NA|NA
CASSAEINSPLHF
TGTGCCAGCAGTGCGGAGATTAATTCACCCCTCCACTTT
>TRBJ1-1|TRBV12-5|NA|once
CASGFGLRTEAFF
TGTGCTAGTGGTTTCGGTCTGCGGACTGAAGCTTTCTTT
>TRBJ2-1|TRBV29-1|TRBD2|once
CSVKLAVSYNEQFF
TGCAGCGTTAAACTAGCGGTGTCCTACAATGAGCAGTTCTTC
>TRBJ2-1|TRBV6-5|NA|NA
CASSYSNGGVANEQFF
TGTGCCAGCAGTTACTCGAACGGTGGGGTGGCCAATGAGCAGTTCTTC
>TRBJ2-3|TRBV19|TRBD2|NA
CASKWRGGQADTQYF
TGTGCCAGTAAGTGGCGGGGGGGCCAAGCAGATACGCAGTATTTT
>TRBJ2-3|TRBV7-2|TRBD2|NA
CASSLGGLATDTQYF
TGTGCCAGCAGCTTAGGGGGACTAGCTACAGATACGCAGTATTTT
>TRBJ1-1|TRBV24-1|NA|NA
CATSDPSRGTFEAFF
TGTGCCACCAGTGATCCAAGCAGGGGTACGTTTGAAGCTTTCTTT